This T cell receptor (beta chain) is from a study of CD8+CD57+ T cells in acquired aplastic anemia. Study as a whole: Sorted CD4+ and CD8+ cells gave a mean 3.2 ug DNA, range about 0.19 to 27.4 ug. Average CD4+ read depth in healthy donors was roughly 10 million reads. Study conclusions and caveats: A set of approximately 30 CD8+ CDR3 sequences was shared between patients and controls, and these sequences appeared highly expressed in patients.

CDR3 length: 15 amino acids. Germline loops: CDR1 LNHNV, CDR2 YYDKDF (reference sequence). Trimming cost V 1 base and J 8 bases, with 15 bases left between them. Genomic DNA, the template, was used for profiling of the TCR beta VDJ and CDR3. One entry per CDR3 protein results from TCRdb running MiXCR on the reads. The top ten hold around a third of the sample, which has tens of thousands of distinct CDR3 sequences, 55% to 75% seen once. Notes on this clonotype: Its antigen is not known.

Sequenced material: sorted CD4+, CD8+, or CD8+CD57+ T cells (not recorded which) from PBMCs. The V and J genes are TRBV15 and TRBJ2-1; possible D gene TRBD1, 6 bases. The receptor's source is a human donor in good health, serving as a control. The CDR3 DNA is TGTGCCACCAGCAGAGGGAAGAGACAGGACGATGAGCAGTTCTTC. This translates into CATSRGKRQDDEQFF.